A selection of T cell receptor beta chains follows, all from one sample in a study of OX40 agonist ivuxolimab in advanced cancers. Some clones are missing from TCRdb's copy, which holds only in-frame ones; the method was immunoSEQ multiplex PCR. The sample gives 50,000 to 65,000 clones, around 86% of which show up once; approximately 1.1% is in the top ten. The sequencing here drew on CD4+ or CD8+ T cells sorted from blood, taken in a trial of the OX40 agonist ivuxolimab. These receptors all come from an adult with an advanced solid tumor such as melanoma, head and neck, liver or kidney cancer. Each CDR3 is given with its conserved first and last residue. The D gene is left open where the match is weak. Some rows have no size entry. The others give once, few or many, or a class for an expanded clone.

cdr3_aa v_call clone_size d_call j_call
CASSYSADTVANVLTF TRBV6-6 - - TRBJ2-6
CASSSPAGVEQYF TRBV7-2 - TRBD2 TRBJ2-7
CASSPEGDSGEQFF TRBV5-4 - - TRBJ2-1
CASSMNAGGSAEAFF TRBV19 - TRBD1 TRBJ1-1
CASSYVVEAGYNEQFF TRBV5-1 - - TRBJ2-1
CASSSRVNTEAFF TRBV5-1 - - TRBJ1-1
CASSTGQGNTIYF TRBV5-1 - TRBD1 TRBJ1-3
CASRTGGSFGYTF TRBV27 - - TRBJ1-2
CASSSSGPTRLQYF TRBV6-1 - - TRBJ2-3
CASSLARGSLAAQETQYF TRBV7-9 once - TRBJ2-5
CASVSSYNEQFF TRBV28 - - TRBJ2-1
CASGRDGHRSTDTQYF TRBV5-1 - - TRBJ2-3
CSEQTSGRGGEQFF TRBV29-1 - TRBD2 TRBJ2-1
CASSSTRDSNEQFF TRBV7-2 - TRBD1 TRBJ2-1
CASSLPGQSDYEQYF TRBV28 - - TRBJ2-7
CASSSEFSYEQYF TRBV6-1 - - TRBJ2-7
CASSYKGYEQYF TRBV6-5 - - TRBJ2-7
CASSLDRDRDEQYF TRBV5-4 few - TRBJ2-7
CASSLYLGDSGNQPQHF TRBV28 - - TRBJ1-5
CASSTPSGGRNTIYF TRBV19 - TRBD1 TRBJ1-3
CASSAQTSPNTGELFF TRBV4-2 once TRBD2 TRBJ2-2
CASSSEGYGYTF TRBV6-5 - - TRBJ1-2
CASSLGRGKETQYF TRBV5-1 - TRBD1 TRBJ2-5
CASSPDRSSYNEQFF TRBV19 once TRBD1 TRBJ2-1
CASCRISPRWRYTF TRBV28 - - TRBJ1-2
CSGYRDNEQFF TRBV20-1 once - TRBJ2-1
CASSRSDRYEQYF TRBV7-8 - - TRBJ2-7
CAWRGGTEFSGNTIYF TRBV30 - TRBD1 TRBJ1-3
CASSPWTGSLNTEAFF TRBV27 - TRBD1 TRBJ1-1
CASSPTPTSGRGEQYF TRBV7-6 once TRBD2 TRBJ2-7
CAIFPRGAEGEQYF TRBV28 - - TRBJ2-7
CASTPSGVSYNEQFF TRBV6-5 - - TRBJ2-1
CAWRGMGTQYF TRBV30 - - TRBJ2-3
CSALAHTYEQYF TRBV29-1 - - TRBJ2-7
CASSFTGGTEAFF TRBV5-1 - TRBD1 TRBJ1-1
CATSRGIGQEKLFF TRBV15 - - TRBJ1-4
CSAIETDTQYF TRBV20-1 - - TRBJ2-3
CASSLLRQAYEQYF TRBV7-2 - - TRBJ2-7
CASSSPGLGQFF TRBV7-2 - TRBD2 TRBJ2-1